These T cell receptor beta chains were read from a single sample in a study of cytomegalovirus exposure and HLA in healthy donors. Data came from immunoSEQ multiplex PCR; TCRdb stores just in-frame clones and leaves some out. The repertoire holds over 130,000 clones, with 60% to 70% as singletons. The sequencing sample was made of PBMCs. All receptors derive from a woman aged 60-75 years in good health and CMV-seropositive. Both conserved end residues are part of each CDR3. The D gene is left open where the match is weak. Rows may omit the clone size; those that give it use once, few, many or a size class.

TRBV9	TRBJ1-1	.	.	TGTGCCAGCAGGGGGACACTGAACACTGAAGCTTTCTTT	CASRGTLNTEAFF
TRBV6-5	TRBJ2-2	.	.	TGTGCCAGCAGTTACGGAACAGGGAACACCGGGGAGCTGTTTTTT	CASSYGTGNTGELFF
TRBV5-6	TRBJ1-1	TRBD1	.	TGTGCCAGCAGCTTGGACAGGGGGTACACTGAAGCTTTCTTT	CASSLDRGYTEAFF
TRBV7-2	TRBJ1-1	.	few	TGTGCCAGCAGCTACAATCCGGTCGGGACTGAAGCTTTCTTT	CASSYNPVGTEAFF
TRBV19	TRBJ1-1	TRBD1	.	TGTGCCAGTAGTCGACAGGGGGTGAACACTGAAGCTTTCTTT	CASSRQGVNTEAFF
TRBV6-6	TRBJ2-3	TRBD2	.	TGTGCCAGCAGTTCCATCCTTAGCGGGAAGACAGATACGCAGTATTTT	CASSSILSGKTDTQYF
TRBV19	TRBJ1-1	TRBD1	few	TGTGCCAGTAGCAGGGGCAGGCAGGGGGTTTACACGAACACTGAAGCTTTCTTT	CASSRGRQGVYTNTEAFF
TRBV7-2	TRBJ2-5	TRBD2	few	TGTGCCAGCAGCTTAACGGGAGGGGGAGAGACCCAGTACTTC	CASSLTGGGETQYF
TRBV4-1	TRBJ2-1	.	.	TGCGCCAGCAGCCAAGATCCCGTCAATGAGCAGTTCTTC	CASSQDPVNEQFF
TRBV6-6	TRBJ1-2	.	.	TGTGCCAGCAGTCCTGACAGGCTCTATGGCTACACCTTC	CASSPDRLYGYTF
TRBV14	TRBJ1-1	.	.	TGTGCCAGCAGCCCTCTTAGAGACGAGGGCCAGAACACTGAAGATTTCTTT	CASSPLRDEGQNTEDFF